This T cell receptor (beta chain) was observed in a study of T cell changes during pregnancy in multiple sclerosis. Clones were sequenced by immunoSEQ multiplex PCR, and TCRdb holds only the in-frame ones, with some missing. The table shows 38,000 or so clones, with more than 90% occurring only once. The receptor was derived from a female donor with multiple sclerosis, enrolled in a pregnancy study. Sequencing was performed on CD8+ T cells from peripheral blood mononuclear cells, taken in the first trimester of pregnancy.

CDR3 sequence: CASSVYGGDGVPTNEKLFF. In nucleotides, the CDR3 is TGTGCCAGCAGCGTATACGGGGGGGATGGGGTGCCGACTAATGAAAAACTGTTTTTT. V usage is TRBV9 and J usage is TRBJ1-4; D perhaps matches TRBD1 (5 bases). The germline CDR1 and CDR2 sequences are SGDLS and YYNGEE. Trimming shortened V by 1 base and J by 2 bases, and 21 bases separated the two germline ends. The CDR3 contains 19 residues. The full variable domain, with the rest looked up from reference TRBV9 and TRBJ1-4, is DSGVTQTPKHLITATGQRVTLRCSPRSGDLSVYWYQQSLDQGLQFLIQYYNGEERAKGNILERFSAQQFPDLHSELNLSSLELGDSALYFCASSVYGGDGVPTNEKLFFGSGTQLSVL.